These T cell receptor beta chains were read from a single sample in a study of vaccination effects on CD4 cells after COVID-19. These receptors lack a known antigen. The assay was immunoSEQ multiplex PCR, and TCRdb's table has in-frame clones only and misses some. The table lists 20,000 to 30,000 clones, approximately 69% of them singletons. The source material was CD4+ T cells from PBMCs cultured with SARS-CoV-2 spike peptides, sampled after COVID-19 vaccination. The receptor source for this set is a human donor who received a COVID-19 vaccine. Each CDR3 is given with its conserved first and last residue. Fields, in order: V gene, J gene, CDR3 protein.

TRBV19	TRBJ2-5	CASSGLAVGQETQYF
TRBV6-1	TRBJ2-1	CASSEVGEQFF
TRBV4-1	TRBJ2-7	CASSGVWNEQYF
TRBV6-4	TRBJ2-5	CASSDGTSGGQETQYF
TRBV10-2	TRBJ1-4	CASTLGGRLREKLFF
TRBV6-5	TRBJ1-1	CASRDSLTEAFF
TRBV13	TRBJ2-1	CASSNLGRSSYNEQFF
TRBV3-1/TRBV3-2	TRBJ2-1	CASSQDSGIYNEQFF
TRBV10-3	TRBJ1-3	CAMKKHSLEVSGNTIYF
TRBV3-1/TRBV3-2	TRBJ1-1	CASSHYAREAFF
TRBV18	TRBJ1-2	CASSPPGTGVLTGYGYTF
TRBV13	TRBJ1-4	CASSSYAGQGNEKLFF
TRBV2	TRBJ2-7	CASSENYEQYF
TRBV30	TRBJ1-5	CAWSVSNQPQHF
TRBV5-1	TRBJ2-1	CASRTGTSENNEQFF
TRBV2	TRBJ1-3	CASSVEVESHTIYF
TRBV2	TRBJ1-2	CASSEAYTDPYGYTF
TRBV5-5	TRBJ2-5	CASSFGGSETQYF
TRBV4-2	TRBJ2-7	CASSQDLGYEQYF
TRBV3-1/TRBV3-2	TRBJ2-1	CASSRSDSALANEQFF
TRBV11-2	TRBJ2-4	CASSPRQGSVAKNIQYF
TRBV21-1	TRBJ1-2	CASSKVQGCNYGYTF
TRBV29-1	TRBJ1-5	CSVATGGPGNQPQHF
TRBV9	TRBJ2-1	CASSVDVYNEQFF
TRBV11-2	TRBJ2-3	CASSFPTSGFGTLDTQYF
TRBV6-1	TRBJ2-3	CASRETGTGGTDTQYF
TRBV6-5	TRBJ1-6	CASLVSGVNSPLHF
TRBV19	TRBJ1-1	CASSLGWGGTEAFF
TRBV6-1	TRBJ2-7	CASSAGRSGTGAYEQYF
TRBV19	TRBJ1-5	CASSITGSNQPQHF
TRBV5-1	TRBJ1-5	CASSLDGTKEYSNQPQHF
TRBV3-1/TRBV3-2	TRBJ2-1	CASSQDRRLAGYNEQFF
TRBV27	TRBJ1-2	CASSSSSYGYTF
TRBV18	TRBJ1-2	CASSPPTTDGYTF
TRBV10-1	TRBJ2-7	CASSVGHQSYEQYF
TRBV11-3	TRBJ2-2	CASSPGTEAGELFF
TRBV9	TRBJ2-7	CASSVGTGQGTYEQYF
TRBV3-1/TRBV3-2	TRBJ2-7	CASSQDLPRHYEQYF
TRBV6-5	TRBJ1-2	CASSYSSGGAYGYTF
TRBV6-4	TRBJ2-3	CASSGGQGATDTQYF
TRBV6-2/TRBV6-3	TRBJ1-2	CASSSRGAFGYTF
TRBV30	TRBJ2-3	CAWVNSGLNTDTQYF
TRBV10-3	TRBJ2-3	CAIRGGSTDTQYF
TRBV19	TRBJ2-1	CASTGLAGVVGYNEQFF
TRBV6-5	TRBJ1-5	CASSYSSRNNQPQHF
TRBV18	TRBJ1-2	CASSPPETRGYGYTF
TRBV5-1	TRBJ1-2	CASSDSASNYGYTF
TRBV5-1	TRBJ2-1	CASSPGQGWNEQFF
TRBV6-6	TRBJ2-1	CASSPPVAYNEQFF
TRBV24-1	TRBJ2-7	CATSDSPGQGAHEQYF
TRBV19	TRBJ1-6	CASSIPAETYNSPLHF
TRBV19	TRBJ1-1	CASTLNPGGTLNTEAFF
TRBV5-1	TRBJ2-1	CASSLDPTGSSYNEQFF
TRBV5-1	TRBJ1-1	CASSLAGGGTEAFF
TRBV29-1	TRBJ1-1	CSLNRASEAFF